These 10 T cell receptor beta chains share one sample of origin, sequenced in a study of identical twins. TCRdb itself ran the 5' RACE reads through MiXCR, one entry per CDR3 protein. The sample contains some 710,000 distinct CDR3 sequences, around 5.7% of which appear only once. Sequenced material: naive T cells sorted from blood. These receptors were taken from a man younger than 35 in good health.

This clonotype came up many times. The chain couples TRBV12-3 or TRBV12-4 to TRBJ2-2; D remains unclear. V shed 2 bases and J shed 4 bases, with 8 bases lying between them. The CDR3 consists of 14 residues. The CDR3 sequence: CASSLKLGTGELFF. The CDR3 coding sequence is TGTGCCAGCAGTTTAAAGCTGGGCACCGGGGAGCTGTTTTTT.

The chain combines TRBV9 with TRBJ1-1; D not certain. V lost 2 bases and J lost 4, with 9 bases in between. This CDR3 is 13 amino acids long. CDR1 and CDR2 (germline): SGDLS, YYNGEE. The CDR3 spells CASSVSISTEAFF. The DNA of the CDR3 is TGTGCCAGCAGCGTCTCTATATCCACTGAAGCTTTCTTT.

The V call is TRBV27, the J call TRBJ2-7; tentatively, D is TRBD1 (5 bases). The germline gives CDR1 MNHEY, CDR2 SMNVEV (reference sequence). The V end was cut by 4 bases, the J end by 4 bases, with 26 bases between. CDR3 length: 18 amino acids. CDR3 region: CASSWTFDSPKTYYEQYV. The CDR3 region has the DNA TGTGCCAGCAGTTGGACCTTTGACAGCCCAAAAACCTATTACGAGCAGTACGTC.

This clonotype was observed at least ten times. The chain combines TRBV20-1 with TRBJ2-5; the match to TRBD2 covers 10 bases. Losses at the gene ends were 3 bases for V and 1 base for J; bases not matched to a gene: 5. The length of the CDR3 is 15 residues. Germline CDR1 DFQATT, CDR2 SNEGSKA (reference sequence). In DNA form, the CDR3 reads TGCAGTGCTAGTCCAGCGGGAGGGTCCCAAGAGACCCAGTACTTC. This sequence encodes CSASPAGGSQETQYF.

This clonotype was recorded at least ten times. This chain uses TRBV7-2 with TRBJ2-5; tentative D call: TRBD1 (6 bases). Trimming shortened V by 1 base and J by 5 bases, and 14 bases separated the two germline ends. CDR3 length: 15 residues. In germline, CDR1 is SGHTA, CDR2 FQGNSA. CDR3 sequence reads: CASSLGDRDTETQYF. CDR3 in DNA: TGTGCCAGCAGCTTAGGGGACCGGGACACCGAGACCCAGTACTTC. Full variable domain (remainder filled in from reference TRBV7-2 and TRBJ2-5): GAGVSQSPSNKVTEKGKDVELRCDPISGHTALYWYRQSLGQGLEFLIYFQGNSAPDKSGLPSDRFSAERTGGSVSTLTIQRTQQEDSAVYLCASSLGDRDTETQYFGPGTRLLVL.

This CDR3 is CASSAATGYEQYV. DNA for the CDR3: TGTGCCAGCAGTGCTGCGACAGGGTACGAGCAGTACGTC. This rearrangement joins TRBV6-1 to TRBJ2-7, with TRBD1 matching over 7 bases. Unmatched junction bases numbered 4, after V lost 4 bases and J lost 4 bases. The CDR3 extends over 13 amino acids. The germline gives CDR1 MNHNS, CDR2 SASEGT.

This clonotype was detected many times. The CDR3 region is CSVGSRTSSYNEQFF. CDR3 nucleotide sequence: TGCAGCGTCGGGAGTAGGACTAGCTCCTACAATGAGCAGTTCTTC. This chain connects TRBV29-1 to TRBJ2-1; TRBD2 matches at 7 bases. The CDR3 spans 15 residues. Unmatched junction bases numbered 8, after V lost 6 bases and J lost 0 bases. Germline V gene lookup returns CDR1 SQVTM and CDR2 ANQGSEA.

This clonotype was seen many times. The chain couples TRBV29-1 to TRBJ2-1, with 8 bases identical to TRBD2. Unmatched junction bases numbered 6, after V lost 4 bases and J lost 7 bases. The CDR3 is 13 amino acids. Germline V gene sequence: CDR1 SQVTM, CDR2 ANQGSEA. The CDR3 nucleotides read TGCAGCGTTGCCGGGAGGGCACGGAATGAGCAGTTCTTC. It specifies CSVAGRARNEQFF.

The J gene is TRBJ2-5, the V gene TRBV6-1; 7 nucleotides align to TRBD1. V shed 5 bases and J 5 bases; nucleotides not matched to a gene: 11. The CDR3 is 15 residues long. Germline V lookup: CDR1 MNHNS, CDR2 SASEGT. DNA for the CDR3: TGTGCCAGCAGTCGCGTGCCACAGGGGTGGGAGACCCAGTACTTC. Protein: CASSRVPQGWETQYF.

In DNA, the CDR3 is TGTGCCACCAGCCTAACTAGCTATAATGAGCAGTTCTTC. This sequence encodes CATSLTSYNEQFF. The chain links TRBV15 to TRBJ2-1; tentative D call: TRBD2 (6 bases). The germline V gene encodes CDR1 LNHNV and CDR2 YYDKDF (reference sequence). V lost 5 bases to trimming and J lost 7 bases, with 12 bases between them. The CDR3 spans 13 residues.